This TCR beta chain originates from a study of T cells after yellow fever vaccination. Study-wide background: It was SMART-Seq v4 Ultra Low Input that prepared the fractions with low cell numbers.

V lost 6 bases to trimming and J lost 6 bases; unmatched junction nucleotides: 3. The CDR3 contains 13 residues. They built TCR cDNA with 5'RACE template switching, a step that put in a universal primer site and UMIs. TCRdb reanalysed the 5' RACE reads using MiXCR and keeps one entry per CDR3 protein. The table records 350,000 to 450,000 distinct CDR3 sequences, 18% of them present only once. This clonotype has just a few counts. The chain couples TRBV12-3 or TRBV12-4 to TRBJ2-4, with 9 bases lining up with TRBD1. The sequencing here drew on PBMCs, taken before the yellow fever booster vaccination. The origin of this receptor is a man aged 18 to 35 who received the YFV17D yellow fever vaccine. The CDR3 region is CASRTGGANIQYF. CDR3 DNA: TGTGCCAGCAGGACAGGGGGGGCAAACATTCAGTACTTC.